Listed here are 7 T cell receptor beta chains from one sample, sequenced in a study of blood T cell repertoires in COVID-19. TCRdb keeps only in-frame clones here, not all; method: immunoSEQ multiplex PCR. The sample has under 350,000 clones, around nine tenths seen once. Material: peripheral blood. The receptors were sampled from a man between 65 and 85 years old with acute or convalescent COVID-19.

V and J are TRBV27 and TRBJ2-5, with a weak D call TRBD2 (7 bases). The CDR3 is made up of 14 amino acids. Germline V gives CDR1 MNHEY, CDR2 SMNVEV (reference sequence). The germline V and J ends were trimmed by 3 bases and 4 bases, with 12 bases remaining between them. This CDR3 is CASSLGGGRETQYF. CDR3 bases: TGTGCCAGCAGTTTGGGGGGGGGCCGAGAGACCCAGTACTTC.

The genes are TRBV6-1 and TRBJ2-3, with 8 positions matching TRBD1. The CDR3 runs 15 residues. Trimming removed 3 bases from V and 7 bases from J; junction bases left unmatched: 9. Germline CDR1 MNHNS, CDR2 SASEGT. The CDR3 DNA sequence: TGTGCCAGCAGTGAGACGGGACAGGCCCTCAATACGCAGTATTTT. Residues: CASSETGQALNTQYF.

The gene calls are TRBV6-2 or TRBV6-3 and TRBJ1-2; 7 positions match TRBD1. CDR1 MNHEY and CDR2 SVGEGT come from the germline V gene. This CDR3 spans 18 amino acids. With 5 bases clipped from V and 6 bases from J, the junction kept 21 bases outside the gene matches. CDR3 sequence (DNA): TGTGCCAGCAGTGGGGATCGACAGGGAAAGAGCCTGTATGATGGCTACACCTTC. Translating it yields CASSGDRQGKSLYDGYTF.

The chain is built from TRBV6-1 and TRBJ2-3; D might be TRBD2 (5 bases). Germline V gives CDR1 MNHNS, CDR2 SASEGT. This CDR3 spans 15 amino acids. Trimming took 0 bases from V and 10 from J, leaving 17 bases between them. The CDR3, as DNA: TGTGCCAGCAGTGAAGCTCTGACGGAGGTGGCGGCGCAGTATTTT. It translates to CASSEALTEVAAQYF.

V is TRBV18 and J is TRBJ2-1, with 9 positions matching TRBD2. This CDR3 is 14 amino acids long. Germline V gene lookup returns CDR1 KGHSH and CDR2 LQKENI. Trimming at V came to 3 bases and at J to 5 bases, leaving 2 bases not matched to a gene. CDR3 amino acids: CASSPAGGDNEQFF. The CDR3 DNA reads TGTGCCAGCTCACCCGCGGGGGGGGACAATGAGCAGTTCTTC.

V gene TRBV9 combines with J gene TRBJ2-7; maybe TRBD2 (5 bases). The CDR3 covers 15 residues. Trimming took off 0 bases at V and 4 bases at J, with 14 bases between the two ends. CDR1 and CDR2 (germline): SGDLS, YYNGEE. In DNA form, the CDR3 reads TGTGCCAGCAGCGTAGACCCCCAACCGGGGTACGAGCAGTACTTC. Translation: CASSVDPQPGYEQYF.

The rearrangement joins TRBV2 to TRBJ2-3, with 13 bases fitting TRBD2. J gave up 2 bases and V 7 bases, and 9 bases lay outside the gene matches. This CDR3 has 17 amino acids. CDR1 SNHLY and CDR2 FYNNEI come from the germline V gene. The CDR3 loop reads CASTRGTSGATTDTQYF. CDR3 sequence (DNA): TGTGCCAGCACCAGAGGGACTAGCGGGGCCACCACAGATACGCAGTATTTT. The variable domain in full, with the rest retrieved from reference TRBV2 and TRBJ2-3, is EPEVTQTPSHQVTQMGQEVILRCVPISNHLYFYWYRQILGQKVEFLVSFYNNEISEKSEIFDDQFSVERPDGSNFTLKIRSTKLEDSAMYFCASTRGTSGATTDTQYFGPGTRLTVL.